This T cell receptor (beta chain) came from a study of technical replicates of blood from a handful of donors. V shed 4 bases and J 0 bases; nucleotides not matched to a gene: 16. The CDR3 is 19 amino acids. Germline loops: CDR1 SGHDT, CDR2 YYEEEE. Generated by immunoSEQ multiplex PCR, the TCRdb table keeps only in-frame clones and is missing some. The sample has approximately 87,000 clones; more than 85% are singletons. This chain links TRBV5-6 with TRBJ2-4; 7 bases are a match to TRBD1. Material: T cells isolated from PBMCs. The clonotype originates from a human donor in good health. Some clones in this sample may be carry-over from other donors' samples. The CDR3 DNA reads TGTGCCAGCAGCCTCTCCGGACAGGCTAATTGGCTAGCCAAAAACATTCAGTACTTC. Its translation: CASSLSGQANWLAKNIQYF.